One sample yielded the 13 T cell receptor beta chains listed below, sequenced in a study of cytomegalovirus exposure and HLA in healthy donors. The PCR was carried out with 60 Vbeta primers and 13 Jbeta primers. Sequencing was performed with immunoSEQ multiplex PCR; in TCRdb, only in-frame clones are kept and a portion is missing. The sample shows approximately 220,000 clones, around three quarters of them seen only once. Input material: PBMCs. These receptors were taken from a man between 40 and 49 years old in good health and CMV-seronegative.

The chain combines TRBV18 with TRBJ1-1, with 10 bases aligning to TRBD1. The length of the CDR3 is 16 residues. Germline-derived CDR1 and CDR2 are KGHSH and LQKENI. J gave up 4 bases and V 4 bases, and 9 bases lay outside the gene matches. For the CDR3, the DNA is TGTGCCAGCTCACGGTTGGGGGACAGGGGAATCACTGAAGCTTTCTTT. Translation gives CASSRLGDRGITEAFF.

The chain recombines TRBV7-3 with TRBJ2-5; 8 bases agree with TRBD1. J gave up 2 bases and V 8 bases, and 4 bases lay outside the gene matches. Germline V CDR1 and CDR2: SGHTA, FQGTGA. The CDR3 runs 13 residues. CDR3 in amino acids: CASARDRQETQYF. The CDR3 bases are TGTGCCAGCGCCAGGGACAGGCAAGAGACCCAGTACTTC.

This clone came up once. This chain links TRBV6-1 with TRBJ2-6; D unclear. CDR3 length: 17 residues. Trimming stripped 1 base from V and 0 bases from J, with 10 bases between. CDR1 MNHNS and CDR2 SASEGT come from the germline V gene. The CDR3: CASSEVWRLSGANVLTF. In DNA, the CDR3 is TGTGCCAGCAGTGAAGTCTGGAGACTCTCTGGGGCCAACGTCCTGACTTTC.

This chain connects TRBV7-9 to TRBJ1-1; D gene unclear. Germline-derived CDR1 and CDR2 are SEHNR and FQNEAQ (reference sequence). Trimming removed 3 bases at V and 1 base at J, with 12 bases between. This CDR3 has 15 amino acids. The CDR3 DNA reads TGTGCCAGCAGCTTTTGGAGGGCAACGAACACTGAAGCTTTCTTT. This sequence encodes CASSFWRATNTEAFF.

The rearrangement links TRBV7-3 to TRBJ1-2, with a weak D call TRBD1 (5 bases). CDR1 is SGHTA and CDR2 is FQGTGA in the germline V gene. The CDR3 extends over 15 amino acids. Trimming took 6 bases from V and 0 from J, leaving 14 bases between them. The CDR3 sequence: CASSYDRASNYGYTF. The CDR3, as DNA: TGTGCCAGCAGTTATGACAGAGCCTCTAACTATGGCTACACCTTC.

For the CDR3, the DNA is TGTGCCAGCAGCAAGCCCCCAAGGGGGTTTACCGGGGAGCTGTTTTTT. This encodes CASSKPPRGFTGELFF. This chain links TRBV21-1 with TRBJ2-2; TRBD1 is the table's D call and was not checked against the DNA. TRBV21-1 is given as a pseudogene. The CDR3 covers 16 residues.

This chain uses TRBV4-1 with TRBJ1-1, with TRBD1 matching over 9 bases. V shed 4 bases and J 7 bases; nucleotides not matched to a gene: 4. Germline CDR1 MGHRA, CDR2 YSYEKL. CDR3 length equals 13 residues. In nucleotides, the CDR3 is TGCGCCAGCAGCCTTAACAGGGGGCTTGAAGCTTTCTTT. The encoded protein is CASSLNRGLEAFF.

The chain recombines TRBV2 with TRBJ2-5; TRBD2 agrees at 8 bases. CDR3 length equals 18 residues. After removal of 5 bases from V and 1 base from J, the junction contained 15 bases not matched to a gene. Germline V gene data show CDR1 as SNHLY and CDR2 as FYNNEI. In DNA form, the CDR3 reads TGTGCCAGCAGTCCGACCCCACTAGCGGAGACCAGCCAAGAGACCCAGTACTTC. Translated, it gives CASSPTPLAETSQETQYF.

The chain couples TRBV28 to TRBJ2-7; D is unclear. Trimming pared 3 bases from V and 3 bases from J, leaving 9 bases between. Per germline, CDR1 MDHEN and CDR2 SYDVKM. The CDR3 totals 13 residues. This CDR3 is CASSLAGNYEQYF. The CDR3 nucleotides are TGTGCCAGCAGTTTGGCAGGAAACTACGAGCAGTACTTC.

This chain uses TRBV27 with TRBJ2-7; D perhaps matches TRBD1 (6 bases). The ends were cut back, 5 bases at V and 7 bases at J, with 18 bases in the middle. This CDR3 spans 14 amino acids. Germline loops: CDR1 MNHEY, CDR2 SMNVEV (reference sequence). The CDR3 reads CASSIKPGVGEQYF. The CDR3 DNA reads TGTGCCAGCAGTATCAAGCCAGGGGTAGGGGAGCAGTACTTC.

The chain couples TRBV7-9 to TRBJ2-2; 9 nucleotides align to TRBD1. Germline trimming cut 1 base from V and 4 bases from J; bases unmatched to any gene: 4. The V gene's germline CDR1 is SEHNR and CDR2 FQNEAQ (reference sequence). This CDR3 comprises 16 residues. CDR3 coding DNA: TGTGCCAGCAGCTTAGGCGGGACAGGGCCCACCGGGGAGCTGTTTTTT. It yields the protein CASSLGGTGPTGELFF.

This chain links TRBV5-1 with TRBJ1-2; TRBD1 agrees at 9 bases. The CDR3 length is 16 residues. After removal of 0 bases from V and 4 bases from J, the junction contained 7 bases not matched to a gene. Germline CDR1 SGHRS, CDR2 YFSETQ. CDR3 in amino acids: CASSLATGGLLYGYTF. The CDR3 bases are TGCGCCAGCAGCTTGGCCACAGGGGGCCTTCTCTATGGCTACACCTTC.

This rearrangement joins TRBV18 to TRBJ2-3, with 7 bases that match TRBD2. V lost 2 bases and J lost 4; bases outside the gene matches: 3. Germline loops: CDR1 KGHSH, CDR2 LQKENI. The CDR3 runs 14 residues. This CDR3 reads CASSPSAGADTQYF. In DNA, the CDR3 is TGTGCCAGCTCACCATCGGCGGGGGCAGATACGCAGTATTTT. The full variable domain, completed using reference TRBV18 and TRBJ2-3, is NAGVMQNPRHLVRRRGQEARLRCSPMKGHSHVYWYRQLPEEGLKFMVYLQKENIIDESGMPKERFSAEFPKEGPSILRIQQVVRGDSAAYFCASSPSAGADTQYFGPGTRLTVL.